The following is a TCR beta chain sequence with its context. Study processing details: Scientists estimated how many nucleated cells there were by amplifying reference gene primers. Some clones are missing from TCRdb's copy, which holds only in-frame ones; the method was immunoSEQ multiplex PCR. The V and J calls and clone size are taken from that table; D and trimming were inferred from the DNA. The sample contains 55,000 to 65,000 clones, approximately 89% of which appear only once. Germline CDR1 ENHRY, CDR2 SYGVKD. V was pared by 10 bases and J by 1 base, with 16 bases between. The length of the CDR3 is 14 residues. The sample originates from a study of blood T cell repertoires in COVID-19. Turning to the study itself: Sites across the United States, Italy and Spain contributed samples from acute and convalescent COVID-19.

Seattle cases were enrolled at active infection and followed longitudinally. Specimen: peripheral blood. The chain recombines TRBV10-3 with TRBJ2-5; D gene uncertain. The clonotype was recovered from a woman aged 60-75 years with COVID-19, enrolled during active disease. CDR3 protein: CATRIQRSQETQYF. In DNA form, the CDR3 reads TGTGCCACCAGAATTCAGCGATCCCAAGAGACCCAGTACTTC.